This T cell receptor (beta chain) derives from a study of glioma-infiltrating T cells. Whole-study results and caveats: Non-neoplastic patients had below-expected tissue-blood divergence, while all gliomas exceeded expectation. Very few CDR3 sequences were shared between tissue and blood.

This clonotype was observed many times. Its antigen is undetermined. Using RNA template, CDR3s of TCR alpha and beta were amplified with iRepertoire arm-PCR. Tissue mRNA or PBMC total RNA, about 85-400 ng, went into one-step reverse transcription and amplification. TCRdb re-called the multiplex PCR reads with MiXCR, one entry per CDR3 protein. This table has fewer than 200,000 distinct CDR3 sequences, around 30% appearing once. This CDR3 is built from 15 residues. The germline CDR1 and CDR2 sequences are DFQATT and SNEGSKA (reference sequence). Trimming removed 5 bases from V and 0 bases from J; junction bases left unmatched: 7.

The J gene is TRBJ1-1, the V gene TRBV20-1; 9 nucleotides line up with TRBD1. The specimen was glioma tissue, nonneoplastic brain tissue, or PBMCs (not recorded which). The origin of this receptor is a human donor with low-grade glioma or glioblastoma, undergoing nonglioma brain surgery, or in good health (not recorded which). CDR3 sequence: CSAGPGTGMNTEAFF. DNA for the CDR3: TGCAGTGCTGGTCCCGGGACAGGGATGAACACTGAAGCTTTCTTT.